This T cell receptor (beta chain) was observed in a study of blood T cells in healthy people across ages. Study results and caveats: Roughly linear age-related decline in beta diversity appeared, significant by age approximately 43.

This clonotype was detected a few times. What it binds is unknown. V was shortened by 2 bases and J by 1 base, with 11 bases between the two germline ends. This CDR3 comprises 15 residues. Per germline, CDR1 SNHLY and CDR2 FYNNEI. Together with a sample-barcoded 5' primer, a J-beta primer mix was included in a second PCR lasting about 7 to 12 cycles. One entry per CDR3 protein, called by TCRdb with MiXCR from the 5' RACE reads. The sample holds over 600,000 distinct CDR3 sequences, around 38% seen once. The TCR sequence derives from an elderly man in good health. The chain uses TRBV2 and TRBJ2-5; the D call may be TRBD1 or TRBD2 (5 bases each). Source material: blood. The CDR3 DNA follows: TGTGCCAGCAGTGAACGATCCGGGGCCCAAGAGACCCAGTACTTC. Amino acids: CASSERSGAQETQYF.